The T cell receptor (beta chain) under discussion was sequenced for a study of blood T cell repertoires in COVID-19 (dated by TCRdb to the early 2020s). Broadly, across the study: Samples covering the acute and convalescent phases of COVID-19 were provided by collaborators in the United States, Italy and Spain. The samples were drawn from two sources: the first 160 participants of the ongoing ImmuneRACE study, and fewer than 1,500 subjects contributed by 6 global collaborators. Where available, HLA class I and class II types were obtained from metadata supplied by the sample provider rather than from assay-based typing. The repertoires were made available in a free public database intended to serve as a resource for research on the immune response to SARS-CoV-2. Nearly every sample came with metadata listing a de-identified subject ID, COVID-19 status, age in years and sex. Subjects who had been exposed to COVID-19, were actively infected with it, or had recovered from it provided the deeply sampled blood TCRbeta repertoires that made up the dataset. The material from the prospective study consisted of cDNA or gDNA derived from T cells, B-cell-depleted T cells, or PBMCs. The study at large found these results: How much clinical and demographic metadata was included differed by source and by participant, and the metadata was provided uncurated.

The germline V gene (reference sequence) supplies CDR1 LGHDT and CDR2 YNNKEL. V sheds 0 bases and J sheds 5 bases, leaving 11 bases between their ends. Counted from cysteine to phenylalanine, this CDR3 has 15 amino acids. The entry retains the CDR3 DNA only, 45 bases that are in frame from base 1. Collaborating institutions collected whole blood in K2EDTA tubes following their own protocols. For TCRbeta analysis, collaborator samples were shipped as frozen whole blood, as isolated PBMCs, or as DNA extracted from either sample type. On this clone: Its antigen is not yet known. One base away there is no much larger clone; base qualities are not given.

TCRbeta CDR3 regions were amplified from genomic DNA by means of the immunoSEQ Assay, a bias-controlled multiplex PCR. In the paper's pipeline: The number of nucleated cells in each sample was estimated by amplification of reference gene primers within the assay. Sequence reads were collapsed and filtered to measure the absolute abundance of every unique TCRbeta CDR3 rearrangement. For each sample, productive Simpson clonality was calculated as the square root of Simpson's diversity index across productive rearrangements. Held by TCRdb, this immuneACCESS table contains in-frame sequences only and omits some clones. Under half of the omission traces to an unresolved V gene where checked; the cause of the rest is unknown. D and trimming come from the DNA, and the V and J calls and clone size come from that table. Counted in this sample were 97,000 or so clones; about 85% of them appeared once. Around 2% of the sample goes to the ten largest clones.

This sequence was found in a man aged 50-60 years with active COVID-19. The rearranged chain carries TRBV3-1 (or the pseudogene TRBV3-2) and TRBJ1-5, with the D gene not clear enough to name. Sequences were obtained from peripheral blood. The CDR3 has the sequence CASSQEGRRDQPQHF. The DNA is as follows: TGTGCCAGCAGCCAAGAGGGCAGGAGGGATCAGCCCCAGCATTTT.